These 26 T cell receptor beta chains came from one sample sequenced in a study of early T cells in non-severe SARS-CoV-2 infection. TCRdb reanalysed the 5' RACE reads using MiXCR and keeps one entry per CDR3 protein. The sample yields 50,000 to 65,000 distinct CDR3 sequences, 20% seen once. This specimen consisted of whole blood, obtained at baseline. The source of these receptors is an adult who was a healthcare worker with PCR-confirmed SARS-CoV-2 infection or an uninfected control (not recorded which).

The rearrangement uses TRBV29-1 and TRBJ1-1; maybe TRBD1 (5 bases). Germline assignment: CDR1 SQVTM and CDR2 ANQGSEA. The CDR3 length is 16 residues. V lost 0 bases, J lost 5 bases, and 19 bases lay in between. DNA for the CDR3: TGCAGCGTTGAAGACCTCCCCAAGCGAAAGGGGACTGAAGCTTTCTTT. Protein product: CSVEDLPKRKGTEAFF.

The chain has TRBV4-1 and TRBJ2-1; 10 nucleotides match TRBD1. Trimming at V came to 5 bases and at J to 7 bases, leaving 5 bases not matched to a gene. The CDR3 runs 14 residues. Looked up from germline, CDR1 is MGHRA and CDR2 is YSYEKL. The CDR3 region has the DNA TGCGCCAGCAGCAGCGGGACAGGGGAAAATGAGCAGTTCTTC. Its protein product is CASSSGTGENEQFF.

This chain uses TRBV4-1 with TRBJ1-4; D is undetermined. The CDR3 is made up of 14 amino acids. Germline values: CDR1 MGHRA, CDR2 YSYEKL. Trimming pared 0 bases from V and 7 bases from J, leaving 9 bases between. CDR3 sequence reads: CASSQEGRTEKLFF. The CDR3 nucleotides are TGCGCCAGCAGCCAAGAAGGCCGGACTGAAAAACTGTTTTTT.

This clonotype appeared many times. The rearrangement uses TRBV28 and TRBJ2-3; 8 bases map to TRBD2. CDR1 and CDR2 (germline): MDHEN, SYDVKM. The CDR3 contains 15 residues. V lost 7 bases to trimming and J lost 7 bases; unmatched junction nucleotides: 13. This CDR3 is CASTIRLARGNTQYF. CDR3 DNA: TGTGCCAGCACTATACGACTAGCGAGGGGGAATACGCAGTATTTT.

This clonotype was picked up a small number of times. The CDR3: CASSYSPQADQPQHF. The CDR3 region has the DNA TGTGCCAGCAGTTACTCGCCGCAGGCTGATCAGCCCCAGCATTTT. The genes are TRBV6-6 and TRBJ1-5, with D hard to call. Per germline, CDR1 MNHNY and CDR2 SVGAGI (reference sequence). V was clipped by 0 bases and J by 5 bases, with 11 bases between them. The CDR3 sequence is 15 residues long.

The chain carries TRBV4-1 and TRBJ1-2; D is uncertain. Trimming removed 1 base from V and 2 bases from J, with 11 bases in between. This CDR3 spans 15 amino acids. Germline V gives CDR1 MGHRA, CDR2 YSYEKL. The CDR3 DNA is TGCGCCAGCAGCCAAGGCCCAGGCGCAAACTATGGCTACACCTTC. Its translation: CASSQGPGANYGYTF.

This rearrangement joins TRBV29-1 to TRBJ1-2; 9 nucleotides line up with TRBD1. The trim removed 7 bases at V and 4 bases at J, leaving 7 bases unmatched. The CDR3 has 13 amino acids. CDR1 and CDR2 from the germline V gene are SQVTM and ANQGSEA. CDR3 DNA sequence: TGCAGCGCCGGGGACAGGGCCGGCTATGGCTACACCTTC. This codes for CSAGDRAGYGYTF.

The chain carries TRBV12-3 or TRBV12-4 and TRBJ2-7; D not resolved. V lost 4 bases, J lost 6 bases, and 10 bases lay in between. This CDR3 spans 12 amino acids. CDR3 residues: CASSSNKGEQYF. The CDR3, as DNA: TGTGCCAGCAGTTCAAACAAGGGCGAGCAGTACTTC.

This clonotype was observed many times. The CDR3 DNA follows: TGTGCCAGCAGCTTTCGGACAGAGGACAATGAGCAGTTCTTC. This encodes CASSFRTEDNEQFF. The chain recombines TRBV9 with TRBJ2-1; possible D gene TRBD1, 6 bases. The CDR3 runs to 14 residues. In germline, CDR1 is SGDLS, CDR2 YYNGEE. The V end lost 4 bases, the J end lost 5 bases, and 13 bases lay between the germline ends.

The chain combines TRBV5-1 with TRBJ1-1, with 7 bases fitting TRBD1. Germline V CDR1 and CDR2: SGHRS, YFSETQ. This CDR3 has 15 residues. V was clipped by 7 bases and J by 2 bases; unmatched bases: 11. CDR3 sequence: CASGHGDSPNTEAFF. The CDR3 coding sequence is TGCGCCAGCGGGCATGGGGACAGCCCAAACACTGAAGCTTTCTTT.

The CDR3 spells CASKNRANTGELFF. CDR3 bases: TGTGCCAGCAAGAACAGGGCGAACACCGGGGAGCTGTTTTTT. The J gene is TRBJ2-2, the V gene TRBV2; tentatively, D is TRBD1 (6 bases). The V and J ends lost 7 bases and 0 bases respectively, with 9 bases between them. Germline CDR1 and CDR2: SNHLY and FYNNEI. The CDR3 sequence is 14 residues long.

The rearrangement links TRBV2 to TRBJ2-7; TRBD2 agrees at 8 bases. J gave up 3 bases and V 2 bases, and 6 bases lay outside the gene matches. Germline lookup yields CDR1 SNHLY and CDR2 FYNNEI. The CDR3 covers 15 residues. The CDR3 sequence: CASSERGLVGYEQYF. CDR3 DNA sequence: TGTGCCAGCAGTGAAAGGGGACTAGTAGGCTACGAGCAGTACTTC.

Only a few counts were recorded for this clonotype. The J gene is TRBJ1-1, the V gene TRBV7-9; no clear D gene. V shed 0 bases and J shed 9 bases, with 23 bases lying between them. CDR1 is SEHNR, CDR2 FQNEAQ, per germline (reference sequence). The CDR3 consists of 17 residues. CDR3 residues: CASSLAPGGHRPGKAFF. The CDR3 DNA is TGTGCCAGCAGCTTAGCGCCCGGTGGTCACCGACCGGGAAAAGCTTTCTTT.

The chain has TRBV30 and TRBJ1-1; the match to TRBD1 covers 7 bases. V shed 1 base and J 12 bases; nucleotides not matched to a gene: 5. This CDR3 region has 11 residues. CDR1 is GTSNPN, CDR2 SVGIG, per germline (reference sequence). The CDR3 is CAWSGTGASFF. For the CDR3, the DNA is TGTGCCTGGAGTGGAACAGGGGCATCTTTCTTT.

The sample holds a few counts of this clonotype. The CDR3 reads CASSSAWGQVTYEQYF. Here the CDR3 DNA reads TGTGCCAGCAGCTCTGCCTGGGGACAGGTAACCTACGAGCAGTACTTC. The chain couples TRBV5-4 to TRBJ2-7; TRBD1 matches at 8 bases. The CDR3 loop spans 16 amino acids. Trimming at V came to 3 bases and at J to 2 bases, leaving 10 bases not matched to a gene. The germline gives CDR1 SGHNT, CDR2 YYREEE (reference sequence).

The CDR3 loop is CSAAESGDVDTQYF. Here the CDR3 DNA reads TGCAGTGCTGCGGAAAGCGGGGATGTGGATACGCAGTATTTT. The chain couples TRBV20-1 to TRBJ2-3; 7 bases are a match to TRBD2. Germline V CDR1 and CDR2: DFQATT, SNEGSKA (reference sequence). Germline trimming cut 5 bases from V and 6 bases from J; bases unmatched to any gene: 11. The length of the CDR3 is 14 residues.

This clonotype was observed many times. V usage is TRBV2 and J usage is TRBJ2-3; no reliable D call. The V and J ends lost 11 bases and 5 bases respectively, with 14 bases between them. The V gene's germline CDR1 is SNHLY and CDR2 FYNNEI. The CDR3 covers 12 residues. The CDR3 here is CAGGFVGDTQYF. The CDR3 region has the DNA TGTGCCGGCGGCTTCGTAGGAGATACGCAGTATTTT. Using reference TRBV2 and TRBJ2-3 for the parts outside the CDR3, the full variable domain is EPEVTQTPSHQVTQMGQEVILRCVPISNHLYFYWYRQILGQKVEFLVSFYNNEISEKSEIFDDQFSVERPDGSNFTLKIRSTKLEDSAMYFCAGGFVGDTQYFGPGTRLTVL.

The J gene is TRBJ2-2, the V gene TRBV12-3 or TRBV12-4, with 11 bases aligning to TRBD2. The CDR3 consists of 20 residues. V was pared by 5 bases and J by 1 base, with 15 bases of the junction left unmatched. The DNA of the CDR3 is TGTGCCAGCAGTCACGACGAGCGGCTAGCGGGGGGTTGGAACACCGGGGAGCTGTTTTTT. This sequence encodes CASSHDERLAGGWNTGELFF.

In this sample, this clonotype turned up a few times. The chain uses TRBV5-1 and TRBJ2-2; maybe TRBD1 (5 bases). Germline V gene data show CDR1 as SGHRS and CDR2 as YFSETQ. This CDR3 spans 16 amino acids. V lost 0 bases and J 4 bases, leaving 13 bases between the germline ends. The CDR3 region has the DNA TGCGCCAGCAGCTTGGCCGGCCAGGGAATCACCGGGGAGCTGTTTTTT. This gives the protein CASSLAGQGITGELFF.

The gene calls are TRBV12-3 or TRBV12-4 and TRBJ2-2, with D possibly being TRBD2 (6 bases). The CDR3 is 15 amino acids. The V and J ends lost 3 bases and 3 bases respectively, with 11 bases between them. The CDR3 DNA sequence: TGTGCCAGCAGTTTCCGGGGGACGGACACCGGGGAGCTGTTTTTT. Amino acid sequence: CASSFRGTDTGELFF.

The rearrangement uses TRBV6-1 and TRBJ1-2; tentative D call: TRBD1 (6 bases). There are 13 residues in the CDR3. Germline CDR1 and CDR2: MNHNS and SASEGT. V dropped 11 bases and J dropped 4 bases, with 17 bases sitting between them. The CDR3 coding sequence is TGTGCCGCGAGACAGGTACCGACCTATGGCTACACCTTC. Protein product: CAARQVPTYGYTF.

The chain links TRBV5-1 to TRBJ1-1; a possible D gene is TRBD1 (5 bases). V lost 0 bases and J 5 bases, leaving 14 bases between the germline ends. The CDR3 contains 15 residues. Germline V lookup: CDR1 SGHRS, CDR2 YFSETQ. The CDR3: CASSLVQGVRTEAFF. The DNA of the CDR3 is TGCGCCAGCAGCTTGGTTCAGGGTGTGAGGACTGAAGCTTTCTTT.

The chain couples TRBV12-3 or TRBV12-4 to TRBJ2-5; D gene uncertain. V lost 6 bases to trimming and J lost 5 bases, with 13 bases between them. This CDR3 has 13 residues. DNA for the CDR3: TGTGCCAGCAGGACCGGGCCTGAGGAGACCCAGTACTTC. This gives the protein CASRTGPEETQYF.

The chain is built from TRBV7-3 and TRBJ2-5; no reliable D call. Trimming took off 5 bases at V and 2 bases at J, with 12 bases between the two ends. Germline V gene lookup returns CDR1 SGHTA and CDR2 FQGTGA. The CDR3 sequence is 14 residues long. CDR3 sequence (DNA): TGTGCCAGCAGCAACTCGGCGGTACAAGAGACCCAGTACTTC. This gives the protein CASSNSAVQETQYF.

CDR3 bases: TGTGCCTGGGGAGGGTCGTCGGCTTTCTTT. It yields the protein CAWGGSSAFF. This chain uses TRBV30 with TRBJ1-1; D unclear. Trimming took off 5 bases at V and 11 bases at J, with 12 bases between the two ends. CDR1 GTSNPN and CDR2 SVGIG come from the germline V gene (reference sequence). The CDR3 contains 10 residues.

The V and J genes are TRBV29-1 and TRBJ1-2; 7 positions agree with TRBD1. The junction had 5 bases not matched to a gene; V was cut back by 3 bases and J by 4 bases. The CDR3 runs to 13 residues. Looked up from germline, CDR1 is SQVTM and CDR2 is ANQGSEA. The CDR3 sequence: CSVDLTGIYGYTF. The CDR3 DNA reads TGCAGCGTTGATCTGACAGGGATCTATGGCTACACCTTC.